These T cell receptor beta chains were read from a single sample in a study of shared clonotypes between healthy human individuals. Assay used: immunoSEQ multiplex PCR; TCRdb lists only in-frame clones, some missing. The table includes roughly 2.5 million clones, roughly nine tenths detected once. The material sequenced was naive CD4+ T cells sorted from blood. The receptor set was obtained from a young man in good health. Both conserved end residues are part of each CDR3. Each record gives: CDR3 protein, CDR3 DNA, J gene, clone size, V gene, D gene. The D gene is left open where the match is weak. A row's size may be missing; if present it is once, few, many or a size class.

CASFSSFAGANVLTF	TGTGCCAGCTTTTCGAGTTTTGCTGGGGCCAACGTCCTGACTTTC	TRBJ2-6	.	TRBV6-6	.
CASSLRGGTPGYTF	TGTGCCAGCAGCCTGAGGGGGGGAACCCCTGGCTACACCTTC	TRBJ1-2	.	TRBV27	.
CASSSRERNTEAFF	TGCGCCAGCAGCTCCAGAGAAAGGAACACTGAAGCTTTCTTT	TRBJ1-1	few	TRBV5-1	.
CASSLPGLGANEQFF	TGTGCCAGCAGCTTACCGGGACTAGGGGCCAATGAGCAGTTCTTC	TRBJ2-1	.	TRBV11-2	TRBD2
CASSFGLAGGRTGELFF	TGCGCCAGCAGCTTCGGACTAGCGGGAGGGCGAACCGGGGAGCTGTTTTTT	TRBJ2-2	.	TRBV5-1	TRBD2
CASSLEPSSYEQYF	TGTGCCAGCAGCTTAGAGCCTAGCTCCTACGAGCAGTACTTC	TRBJ2-7	once	TRBV7-6	.
CASRAMAGGPGDTQYF	TGCGCCAGCCGTGCTATGGCGGGAGGGCCAGGCGATACGCAGTATTTT	TRBJ2-3	.	TRBV10-2	TRBD2
CASSPRTGSTDTQYF	TGTGCCAGCAGCCCCCGGACAGGTAGCACAGATACGCAGTATTTT	TRBJ2-3	.	TRBV7-9	TRBD1
CASSSGVQQETQYF	TGCGCCAGCAGCTCGGGGGTACAGCAAGAGACCCAGTACTTC	TRBJ2-5	.	TRBV5-1	.
CASSPRKTDTQYF	TGCGCCAGCAGCCCTCGAAAAACAGATACGCAGTATTTT	TRBJ2-3	.	TRBV5-1	.
CASSQGPAGGPSSYEQYF	TGCGCCAGCAGCCAAGGTCCAGCGGGAGGGCCGAGCTCCTACGAGCAGTACTTC	TRBJ2-7	.	TRBV4-1	TRBD2
CASSGDRGTGELFF	TGTGCCAGCAGTGGGGACCGCGGGACCGGGGAGCTGTTTTTT	TRBJ2-2	.	TRBV2	.
CASSPRSLDGYTF	TGTGCCAGCAGCCCCCGCAGTTTGGATGGCTACACCTTC	TRBJ1-2	.	TRBV14	.
CASIPPGQSYGYTF	TGTGCCAGCATACCCCCCGGACAGAGCTATGGCTACACCTTC	TRBJ1-2	.	TRBV28	.
CASSLAGTSLTDTQYF	TGTGCCAGCTCCCTGGCCGGGACTAGCCTCACAGATACGCAGTATTTT	TRBJ2-3	.	TRBV18	TRBD2
CASSLAGVLREQYF	TGTGCCAGCAGCTTGGCAGGGGTCCTGCGCGAGCAGTACTTC	TRBJ2-7	.	TRBV5-6	.
CASSRDGTTIYEQYF	TGCGCCAGCAGCCGGGACGGCACAACTATCTACGAGCAGTACTTC	TRBJ2-7	.	TRBV10-1	.
CASNPRTGEEAGNTIYF	TGTGCCAGTAATCCTAGGACAGGGGAGGAGGCTGGAAACACCATATATTTT	TRBJ1-3	.	TRBV19	TRBD1
CASSESGEQYF	TGCGCCAGCAGTGAGTCCGGGGAGCAGTACTTC	TRBJ2-7	.	TRBV10-2	.
CASSRDLAGGTDTQYF	TGCGCCAGCAGCCGAGATCTGGCGGGAGGGACAGATACGCAGTATTTT	TRBJ2-3	once	TRBV4-3	TRBD2
CASSSTTRRVNYGYTF	TGTGCCAGCAGTTCCACAACCCGCAGGGTGAACTATGGCTACACCTTC	TRBJ1-2	.	TRBV6-6	.
CASSVGVGALWESEQYF	TGTGCCAGCAGCGTAGGGGTAGGGGCCCTCTGGGAATCCGAGCAGTACTTC	TRBJ2-7	once	TRBV9	.
CASSEVWTGGTEAFF	TGTGCCAGCAGTGAAGTTTGGACAGGGGGCACTGAAGCTTTCTTT	TRBJ1-1	.	TRBV6-1	TRBD1
CASSQSGGYNEQFF	TGTGCCAGCAGCCAGAGCGGGGGGTACAATGAGCAGTTCTTC	TRBJ2-1	.	TRBV4-2	TRBD2
CASSMITGGGGYTF	TGCGCCAGCAGCATGATCACAGGAGGTGGAGGCTACACCTTC	TRBJ1-2	.	TRBV5-1	.